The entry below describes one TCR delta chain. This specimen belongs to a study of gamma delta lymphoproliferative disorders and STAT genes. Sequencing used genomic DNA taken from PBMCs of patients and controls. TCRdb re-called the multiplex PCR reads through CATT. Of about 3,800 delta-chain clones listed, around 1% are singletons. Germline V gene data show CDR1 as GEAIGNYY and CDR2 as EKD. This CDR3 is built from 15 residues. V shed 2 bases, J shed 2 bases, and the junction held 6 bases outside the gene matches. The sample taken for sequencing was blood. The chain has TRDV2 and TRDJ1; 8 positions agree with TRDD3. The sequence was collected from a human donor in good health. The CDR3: CACDILGENTDKLIF. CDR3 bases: TGTGCCTGTGACATCCTGGGGGAGAATACCGATAAACTCATCTTT.